Given below is one T cell receptor beta chain in context. Its specificity is not known. The table came from immunoSEQ multiplex PCR; TCRdb's copy has only in-frame clones and leaves some out. The sample lists fewer than 110,000 clones; under 95% were seen once. The V and J ends lost 4 bases and 7 bases respectively, with 14 bases between them. Looked up from germline, CDR1 is SGHNT and CDR2 is YYREEE (reference sequence). The CDR3 length is 14 residues. The data derive from a study of T cell responses to AZD1222 COVID-19 vaccine. Broader study findings: Vaccine-related CD4 TCRs covered spike, predominating at 160-218 and 743-854. Repertoires were obtained only post-peak T cell response. Increases in Spike-specific TCR breadth and depth were seen after two AZD1222 doses. White British ancestry dominated among donors, who included more females, and clonal diversity was possibly underestimated.

The sample consisted of peripheral blood, taken on day 0 of AZD1222 vaccination. The chain joins TRBV5-4 to TRBJ1-4; tentative D call: TRBD1 (5 bases). This TCR was recovered from an adult in good health. CDR3 amino acids: CASSRQGVAEKLFF. CDR3 bases: TGTGCCAGCAGCAGGCAGGGAGTCGCTGAAAAACTGTTTTTT.